This record looks at one TCR beta chain sequence and its context. The CDR3 covers 15 residues. V was clipped by 0 bases and J by 0 bases, with 9 bases between them. CDR1 is LGHNA, CDR2 YSLEER, per germline. The data were taken from a study of patients and donors after allogeneic stem cell transplantation. TCRdb redid the calling of the RT-PCR reads with MiXCR, one entry per CDR3 protein. The sample shows more than 150,000 distinct CDR3 sequences, around 41% of them seen only once. This chain connects TRBV4-3 to TRBJ2-7; no clear D gene. The source is a human donor who was either an allogeneic HSCT recipient or a stem cell or donor lymphocyte infusion donor (not recorded which). It is not recorded whose cells these are; they may come from a transplant donor. Sequenced input: blood, either unsorted or a sorted T cell fraction (not recorded which). The CDR3 protein is CASSQEKASSYEQYF. CDR3 in DNA: TGCGCCAGCAGCCAAGAAAAGGCCAGCTCCTACGAGCAGTACTTC.